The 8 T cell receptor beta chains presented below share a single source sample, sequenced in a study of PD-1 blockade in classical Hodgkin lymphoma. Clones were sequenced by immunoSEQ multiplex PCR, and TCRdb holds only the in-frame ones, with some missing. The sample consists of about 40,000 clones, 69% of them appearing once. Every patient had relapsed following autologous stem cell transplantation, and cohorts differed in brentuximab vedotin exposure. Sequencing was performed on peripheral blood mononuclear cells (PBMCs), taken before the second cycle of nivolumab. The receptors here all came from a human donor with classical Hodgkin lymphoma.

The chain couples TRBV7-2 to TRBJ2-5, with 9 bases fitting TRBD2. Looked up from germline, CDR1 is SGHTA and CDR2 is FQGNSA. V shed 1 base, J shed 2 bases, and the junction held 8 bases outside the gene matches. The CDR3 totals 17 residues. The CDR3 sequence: CASSLGLLAGPQETQYF. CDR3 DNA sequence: TGTGCCAGCAGCTTAGGACTCCTAGCGGGACCTCAAGAGACCCAGTACTTC. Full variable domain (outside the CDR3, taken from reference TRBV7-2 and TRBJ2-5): GAGVSQSPSNKVTEKGKDVELRCDPISGHTALYWYRQSLGQGLEFLIYFQGNSAPDKSGLPSDRFSAERTGGSVSTLTIQRTQQEDSAVYLCASSLGLLAGPQETQYFGPGTRLLVL.

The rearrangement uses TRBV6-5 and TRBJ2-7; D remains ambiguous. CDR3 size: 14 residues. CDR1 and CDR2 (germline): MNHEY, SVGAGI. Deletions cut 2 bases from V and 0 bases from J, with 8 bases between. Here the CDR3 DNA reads TGTGCCAGCAGTTACGACCAAAGCTCCTACGAGCAGTACTTC. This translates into CASSYDQSSYEQYF.

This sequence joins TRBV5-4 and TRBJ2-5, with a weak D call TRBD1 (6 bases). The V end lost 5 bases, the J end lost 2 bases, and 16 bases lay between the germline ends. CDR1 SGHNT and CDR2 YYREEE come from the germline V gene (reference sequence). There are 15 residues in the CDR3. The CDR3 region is CASRKDRGTQETQYF. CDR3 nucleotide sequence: TGTGCCAGCAGAAAGGACAGAGGTACACAAGAGACCCAGTACTTC.

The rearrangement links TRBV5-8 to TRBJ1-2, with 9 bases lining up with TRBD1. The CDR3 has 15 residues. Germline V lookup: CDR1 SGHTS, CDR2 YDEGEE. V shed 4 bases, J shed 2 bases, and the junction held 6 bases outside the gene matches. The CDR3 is CASSRKQGANYGYTF. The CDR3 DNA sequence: TGTGCCAGCAGCCGAAAACAGGGGGCAAACTATGGCTACACCTTC.

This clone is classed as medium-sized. CDR3: CASSLEGRTYEQYF. DNA for the CDR3: TGTGCCAGCAGCTTAGAGGGCAGGACCTACGAGCAGTACTTC. The chain recombines TRBV7-2 with TRBJ2-7; D remains unclear. Germline assignment: CDR1 SGHTA and CDR2 FQGNSA. V lost 1 base to trimming and J lost 2 bases, with 9 bases between them. This CDR3 contains 14 residues.

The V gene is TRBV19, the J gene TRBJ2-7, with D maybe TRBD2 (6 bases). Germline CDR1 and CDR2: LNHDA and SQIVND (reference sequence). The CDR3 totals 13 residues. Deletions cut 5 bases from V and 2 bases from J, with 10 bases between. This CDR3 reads CASSPRLAYEQYF. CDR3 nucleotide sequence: TGTGCCAGTAGTCCCAGACTAGCCTACGAGCAGTACTTC.

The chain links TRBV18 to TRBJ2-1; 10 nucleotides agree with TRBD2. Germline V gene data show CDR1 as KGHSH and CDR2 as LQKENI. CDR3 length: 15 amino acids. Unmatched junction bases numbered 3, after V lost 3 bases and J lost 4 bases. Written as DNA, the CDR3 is TGTGCCAGCTCACCCGGGACTAGCGTTTACAATGAGCAGTTCTTC. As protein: CASSPGTSVYNEQFF.

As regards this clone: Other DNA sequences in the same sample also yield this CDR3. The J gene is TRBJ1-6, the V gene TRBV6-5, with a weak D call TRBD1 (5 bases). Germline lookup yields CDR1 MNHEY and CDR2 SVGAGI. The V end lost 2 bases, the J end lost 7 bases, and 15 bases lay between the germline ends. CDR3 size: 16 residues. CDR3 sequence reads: CASSYEGPRGNSPLHF. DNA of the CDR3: TGTGCCAGCAGTTACGAGGGACCCCGCGGGAATTCACCCCTCCACTTT.